Listed below are T cell receptor beta chains from one sample, sequenced in a study of OX40 agonist ivuxolimab in advanced cancers. This table comes from immunoSEQ multiplex PCR, and its TCRdb copy is limited to in-frame clones, with some not included. This sample yields more than 65,000 clones, of which around 89% are seen a single time; around 0.93% belongs to the top ten. The source was CD4+ or CD8+ T cells sorted from blood, collected in a trial of the OX40 agonist ivuxolimab. These receptors originate from an adult with an advanced solid tumor such as melanoma, head and neck, liver or kidney cancer. CDR3s include the opening cysteine and the closing phenylalanine or tryptophan. Each record gives: CDR3 protein, CDR3 DNA, D gene, clone size, V gene, J gene. D genes are given only for firm matches. Expanded clones are given a class, and other clones once, few, many or no size at all.

CDR3 protein: CASSFRTGPSGANVLTF
CDR3 DNA: TGTGCCAGCAGCTTCAGGACGGGCCCCTCTGGGGCCAACGTCCTGACTTTC
D gene: -
clone size: -
V gene: TRBV11-3
J gene: TRBJ2-6

CDR3 protein: CASSGPPQGGKNTIYF
CDR3 DNA: TGTGCCAGCAGCGGTCCTCCACAGGGCGGTAAAAACACCATATATTTT
D gene: -
clone size: -
V gene: TRBV2
J gene: TRBJ1-3

CDR3 protein: CASSYGTGGADTQYF
CDR3 DNA: TGTGCCAGCAGCTACGGGACAGGGGGCGCAGATACGCAGTATTTT
D gene: TRBD1
clone size: once
V gene: TRBV7-2
J gene: TRBJ2-3

CDR3 protein: CASSSRDVGEAFF
CDR3 DNA: TGCGCCAGCAGCTCCCGGGATGTGGGCGAGGCTTTCTTT
D gene: -
clone size: -
V gene: TRBV5-1
J gene: TRBJ1-1

CDR3 protein: CASRIRGSGVSGNTIYF
CDR3 DNA: TGTGCCAGCAGAATAAGGGGATCAGGGGTCTCTGGAAACACCATATATTTT
D gene: -
clone size: -
V gene: TRBV28
J gene: TRBJ1-3

CDR3 protein: CASSLYDRGHGYTF
CDR3 DNA: TGTGCCAGCAGTTTATATGACAGGGGGCATGGCTACACCTTC
D gene: TRBD1
clone size: once
V gene: TRBV28
J gene: TRBJ1-2

CDR3 protein: CASSLDSGGYNEQFF
CDR3 DNA: TGTGCCAGCAGCTTAGATAGCGGGGGGTACAATGAGCAGTTCTTC
D gene: TRBD2
clone size: -
V gene: TRBV7-9
J gene: TRBJ2-1

CDR3 protein: CASSWVSGTGRYQETQYF
CDR3 DNA: TGTGCCAGCAGTTGGGTCTCCGGGACAGGGAGGTACCAAGAGACCCAGTACTTC
D gene: TRBD1
clone size: -
V gene: TRBV27
J gene: TRBJ2-5

CDR3 protein: CASSLGSGANTGELFF
CDR3 DNA: TGTGCCAGCAGTTTGGGTAGCGGGGCCAACACCGGGGAGCTGTTTTTT
D gene: TRBD2
clone size: -
V gene: TRBV28
J gene: TRBJ2-2

CDR3 protein: CASSQDLGRYEKLFF
CDR3 DNA: TGTGCCAGCAGCCAAGATCTGGGACGATATGAAAAACTGTTTTTT
D gene: -
clone size: -
V gene: TRBV4-2
J gene: TRBJ1-4

CDR3 protein: CASSRGQSYGYTF
CDR3 DNA: TGTGCCAGCAGCCGAGGACAGAGCTATGGCTACACCTTC
D gene: -
clone size: few
V gene: TRBV11-3
J gene: TRBJ1-2

CDR3 protein: CASILGQGATDTQYF
CDR3 DNA: TGTGCCAGCATCCTCGGACAGGGGGCCACAGATACGCAGTATTTT
D gene: TRBD1
clone size: -
V gene: TRBV6-1
J gene: TRBJ2-3

CDR3 protein: CASGPGGALFNEQFF
CDR3 DNA: TGTGCCAGCGGCCCGGGGGGGGCCTTGTTCAATGAGCAGTTCTTC
D gene: TRBD2
clone size: -
V gene: TRBV11-3
J gene: TRBJ2-1

CDR3 protein: CASSLTLLGGEQYF
CDR3 DNA: TGCGCCAGCAGCCTGACTTTACTCGGAGGCGAGCAGTACTTC
D gene: -
clone size: -
V gene: TRBV5-1
J gene: TRBJ2-7

CDR3 protein: CASSEGLAGGYEQYF
CDR3 DNA: TGTGCCAGCAGTGAAGGACTAGCGGGGGGCTACGAGCAGTACTTC
D gene: TRBD2
clone size: -
V gene: TRBV6-1
J gene: TRBJ2-7

CDR3 protein: CASSIVGVGTEAFF
CDR3 DNA: TGTGCCAGTAGTATAGTAGGGGTAGGGACTGAAGCTTTCTTT
D gene: -
clone size: -
V gene: TRBV19
J gene: TRBJ1-1

CDR3 protein: CASSPLQGGENTEAFF
CDR3 DNA: TGTGCCAGCTCACCCTTACAGGGGGGTGAGAACACTGAAGCTTTCTTT
D gene: TRBD1
clone size: -
V gene: TRBV18
J gene: TRBJ1-1

CDR3 protein: CASSLVATEAFF
CDR3 DNA: TGTGCCAGCAGCTTGGTGGCCACTGAAGCTTTCTTT
D gene: -
clone size: -
V gene: TRBV11-3
J gene: TRBJ1-1

CDR3 protein: CASSFFEGARQYF
CDR3 DNA: TGCGCCAGCAGCTTCTTCGAAGGGGCTAGGCAGTACTTC
D gene: -
clone size: -
V gene: TRBV5-1
J gene: TRBJ2-7

CDR3 protein: CASSLGLAGGGETQYF
CDR3 DNA: TGTGCCAGCAGTCTCGGACTAGCGGGAGGGGGAGAGACCCAGTACTTC
D gene: TRBD2
clone size: -
V gene: TRBV28
J gene: TRBJ2-5

CDR3 protein: CASRADRELIDTQYF
CDR3 DNA: TGTGCCAGCAGGGCGGACAGGGAATTGATTGATACGCAGTATTTT
D gene: TRBD1
clone size: -
V gene: TRBV11-2
J gene: TRBJ2-3

CDR3 protein: CASSFRAKGRGDTEAFF
CDR3 DNA: TGTGCCAGCAGCTTCCGGGCCAAGGGTAGAGGGGACACTGAAGCTTTCTTT
D gene: -
clone size: -
V gene: TRBV4-2
J gene: TRBJ1-1

CDR3 protein: CASSRGTGATLAKNIQYF
CDR3 DNA: TGCGCCAGCAGCAGGGGGACAGGGGCGACTTTAGCCAAAAACATTCAGTACTTC
D gene: TRBD1
clone size: -
V gene: TRBV5-1
J gene: TRBJ2-4

CDR3 protein: CASSSGHAGTGELFF
CDR3 DNA: TGCGCCAGCAGCTCGGGACACGCCGGCACCGGGGAGCTGTTTTTT
D gene: -
clone size: -
V gene: TRBV5-1
J gene: TRBJ2-2

CDR3 protein: CATMVADTQYF
CDR3 DNA: TGTGCCACCATGGTGGCAGATACGCAGTATTTT
D gene: -
clone size: -
V gene: TRBV10-3
J gene: TRBJ2-3

CDR3 protein: CAWSGAGPYTF
CDR3 DNA: TGTGCCTGGAGTGGTGCAGGGCCCTACACCTTC
D gene: -
clone size: -
V gene: TRBV30
J gene: TRBJ1-2

CDR3 protein: CASSGGTGGKETQYF
CDR3 DNA: TGCGCCAGCAGCGGGGGGACAGGGGGCAAAGAGACCCAGTACTTC
D gene: TRBD1
clone size: -
V gene: TRBV5-1
J gene: TRBJ2-5

CDR3 protein: CASSPDPDRVHEQFF
CDR3 DNA: TGTGCCAGCTCACCGGATCCGGACAGGGTCCATGAGCAGTTCTTC
D gene: TRBD1
clone size: -
V gene: TRBV18
J gene: TRBJ2-1